This T cell receptor (beta chain) was identified during a study of graft-versus-host responses after intestinal transplantation. Findings and caveats of the study: GvH clones occurred in recipient marrow; some first appeared in ileum or blood.

Using immunoSEQ multiplex PCR, the repertoire was profiled, and TCRdb retains in-frame clones only, with some absent. The sample records under 100,000 clones, roughly 91% being singletons. This CDR3 has 17 amino acids. The V segment lost 2 bases and the J segment 8 bases; nucleotides outside the gene matches: 14. Germline-derived CDR1 and CDR2 are KGHSH and LQKENI. In the case of this clone: The target antigen is unknown.

This sequence joins TRBV18 and TRBJ2-1; 8 bases fit TRBD2. This TCR came from a human donor who was the organ donor for an intestinal transplant. This material consisted of unstimulated CD8+ T cells sorted from spleen or lymph node cells, taken before transplant. CDR3 protein: CASSPYPVSGSRDEQFF. The DNA of the CDR3 is TGTGCCAGCTCACCATACCCGGTCAGCGGGAGTCGGGATGAGCAGTTCTTC. Full variable domain (outside the CDR3, taken from reference TRBV18 and TRBJ2-1): NAGVMQNPRHLVRRRGQEARLRCSPMKGHSHVYWYRQLPEEGLKFMVYLQKENIIDESGMPKERFSAEFPKEGPSILRIQQVVRGDSAAYFCASSPYPVSGSRDEQFFGPGTRLTVL.